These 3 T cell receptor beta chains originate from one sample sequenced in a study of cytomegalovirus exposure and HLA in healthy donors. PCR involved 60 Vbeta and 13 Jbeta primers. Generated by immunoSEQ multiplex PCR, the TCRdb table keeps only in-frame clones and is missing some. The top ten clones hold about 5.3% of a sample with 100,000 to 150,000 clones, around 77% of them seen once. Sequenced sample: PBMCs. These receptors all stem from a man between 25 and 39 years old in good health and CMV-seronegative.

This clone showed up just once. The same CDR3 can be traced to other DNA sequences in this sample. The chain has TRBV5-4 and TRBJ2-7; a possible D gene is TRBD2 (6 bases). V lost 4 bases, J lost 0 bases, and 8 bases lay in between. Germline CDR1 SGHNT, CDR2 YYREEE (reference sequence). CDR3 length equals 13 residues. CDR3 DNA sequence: TGTGCCAGCAGCCTCGGGAGCTCCTACGAGCAGTACTTC. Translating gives CASSLGSSYEQYF.

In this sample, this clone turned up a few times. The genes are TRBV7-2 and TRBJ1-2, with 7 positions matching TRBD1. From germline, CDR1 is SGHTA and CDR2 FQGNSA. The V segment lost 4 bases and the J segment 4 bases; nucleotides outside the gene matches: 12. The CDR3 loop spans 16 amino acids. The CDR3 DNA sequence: TGTGCCAGCAGCTCTTCCCGACAGGGACGGGGCTATGGCTACACCTTC. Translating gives CASSSSRQGRGYGYTF.

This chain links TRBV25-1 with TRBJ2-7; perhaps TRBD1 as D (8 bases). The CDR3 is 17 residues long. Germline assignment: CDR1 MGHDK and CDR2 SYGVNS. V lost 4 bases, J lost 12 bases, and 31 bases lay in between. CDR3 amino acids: CASSGATPPATGEGWYF. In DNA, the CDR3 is TGTGCCAGCAGTGGGGCCACTCCCCCCGCGACAGGGGAGGGGTGGTACTTC.